A single sample gave rise to the 14 T cell receptor beta chains below, sequenced in a study of cytomegalovirus exposure and HLA in healthy donors. 13 Jbeta primers and 60 Vbeta primers were used for the PCR. Clones were read by immunoSEQ multiplex PCR, and TCRdb kept only the in-frame ones, dropping some. Among around 130,000 clones listed, about 80% were seen once. The sample comprised PBMCs. These receptors all stem from a man aged 35 to 55 in good health and CMV-seronegative.

V and J are TRBV5-1 and TRBJ1-1, with TRBD1 matching over 9 bases. The CDR3 spans 15 residues. Trimming took 4 bases from V and 0 from J; bases not matched to a gene: 4. The germline V gene encodes CDR1 SGHRS and CDR2 YFSETQ. The CDR3 loop is CASSTGTGMNTEAFF. DNA for the CDR3: TGCGCCAGCAGCACCGGGACAGGGATGAACACTGAAGCTTTCTTT.

V is TRBV10-3 and J is TRBJ2-7; perhaps TRBD2 as D (6 bases). Per germline, CDR1 ENHRY and CDR2 SYGVKD. Trimming stripped 3 bases from V and 0 bases from J, with 12 bases between. The CDR3 has 15 amino acids. CDR3 coding DNA: TGTGCCATCAGTGAAATAGCGGTGAGCTCCTACGAGCAGTACTTC. It is translated as CAISEIAVSSYEQYF.

This clone occurred a few times. The chain couples TRBV11-2 to TRBJ2-3, with D possibly TRBD1 on 5 matching bases. Per germline, CDR1 SGHAT and CDR2 FQNNGV. This CDR3 comprises 15 residues. Trimming left V 1 base short and J 4 bases short, with 12 bases between. The CDR3 DNA is TGTGCCAGCAGCTTAGGGAGTCAGGGTGCAGATACGCAGTATTTT. Translation: CASSLGSQGADTQYF.

This chain connects TRBV5-1 to TRBJ2-1, with TRBD1 matching 10 bases. CDR1 SGHRS and CDR2 YFSETQ come from the germline V gene. Losses at the gene ends were 8 bases for V and 4 bases for J; bases not matched to a gene: 6. The CDR3 length is 14 residues. Here the CDR3 DNA reads TGCGCCAGTTCTCCGGGACAGGGGTACAATGAGCAGTTCTTC. Translation gives CASSPGQGYNEQFF.

This CDR3 reads CAWTGVPYEQYF. The DNA of the CDR3 is TGTGCCTGGACGGGGGTCCCCTACGAGCAGTACTTC. V gene TRBV30 combines with J gene TRBJ2-7; D is possibly TRBD2 (6 bases). V lost 4 bases to trimming and J lost 2 bases, with 9 bases between them. The germline CDR1 and CDR2 sequences are GTSNPN and SVGIG (reference sequence). CDR3 length: 12 amino acids.

The chain couples TRBV6-1 to TRBJ1-3; maybe TRBD1 (5 bases). The CDR3 totals 14 residues. Germline V lookup: CDR1 MNHNS, CDR2 SASEGT. V was shortened by 4 bases and J by 2 bases, with 9 bases between the two germline ends. CDR3 protein: CASSVGHTGNTIYF. The CDR3 DNA follows: TGTGCCAGCAGTGTAGGACATACTGGAAACACCATATATTTT.

This chain connects TRBV19 to TRBJ2-1; 14 nucleotides line up with TRBD2. Germline V gene sequence: CDR1 LNHDA, CDR2 SQIVND (reference sequence). This CDR3 is built from 21 residues. With 3 bases clipped from V and 0 bases from J, the junction kept 13 bases outside the gene matches. DNA of the CDR3: TGTGCCAGTAGTATTGGGACACCGGGACTAGCGGGGGTAAGCTCCTACAATGAGCAGTTCTTC. Its translation: CASSIGTPGLAGVSSYNEQFF.

The chain employs TRBV7-8 and TRBJ2-1; TRBD1 matches 8 bases. Trimming removed 4 bases from V and 3 bases from J; junction bases left unmatched: 8. The CDR3 sequence is 16 residues long. CDR1 is SGHVS, CDR2 FQNEAQ, per germline. The CDR3 DNA reads as TGTGCCAGCAGCTCCGTCGACAGGGGCTTCTACAATGAGCAGTTCTTC. The encoded protein is CASSSVDRGFYNEQFF.

The chain employs TRBV28 and TRBJ1-2; tentatively, D is TRBD1 (6 bases). V lost 1 base, J lost 8 bases, and 8 bases lay in between. CDR1 is MDHEN and CDR2 is SYDVKM in the germline V gene. The CDR3 has 12 residues. CDR3 region: CASSLYGGGYTF. The CDR3 DNA follows: TGTGCCAGCAGTTTATATGGGGGCGGCTACACCTTC.

V gene TRBV2 combines with J gene TRBJ2-7; TRBD2 matches at 7 bases. The V segment lost 4 bases and the J segment 7 bases; nucleotides outside the gene matches: 4. This CDR3 has 12 amino acids. Germline V lookup: CDR1 SNHLY, CDR2 FYNNEI. Here the CDR3 reads CASSGGGREQYF. CDR3 nucleotide sequence: TGTGCCAGCAGTGGGGGAGGGCGGGAGCAGTACTTC.

The rearrangement joins TRBV4-1 to TRBJ1-2, with a possible D match to TRBD1 (5 bases). Between the trimmed V and J ends, which lost 0 bases and 6 bases, there was a span of 14 bases. Per the germline V gene, CDR1 is MGHRA and CDR2 is YSYEKL. The CDR3 is made up of 15 amino acids. The CDR3 region is CASSQDRSGYDGYTF. In DNA form, the CDR3 reads TGCGCCAGCAGCCAAGATCGGTCAGGGTATGATGGCTACACCTTC.

The V gene is TRBV15, the J gene TRBJ1-5; D is ambiguous. The CDR3 extends over 15 amino acids. V gave up 0 bases and J gave up 5 bases, with 11 bases separating them. Germline CDR1 reads LNHNV; CDR2 reads YYDKDF (reference sequence). The CDR3 DNA follows: TGTGCCACCAGCAGAGATGGTACAGTAGATCAGCCCCAGCATTTT. Translating gives CATSRDGTVDQPQHF.

This sequence joins TRBV18 and TRBJ2-1; D is perhaps TRBD1 (5 bases). Between the trimmed V and J ends, which lost 5 bases and 3 bases, there was a span of 17 bases. Looked up from germline, CDR1 is KGHSH and CDR2 is LQKENI. The CDR3 has 16 amino acids. The CDR3, as DNA: TGTGCCAGCTCAACGGACACGGCCCAAGACTACAATGAGCAGTTCTTC. Translated, it gives CASSTDTAQDYNEQFF.

This clone occurred a few times. The chain has TRBV5-1 and TRBJ1-1; no firm D call. The CDR3 spans 14 residues. Germline loops: CDR1 SGHRS, CDR2 YFSETQ. The V end lost 1 base, the J end lost 0 bases, and 7 bases lay between the germline ends. The CDR3 bases are TGCGCCAGCAGCTTGCAGGACTTGAACACTGAAGCTTTCTTT. Its protein is CASSLQDLNTEAFF.